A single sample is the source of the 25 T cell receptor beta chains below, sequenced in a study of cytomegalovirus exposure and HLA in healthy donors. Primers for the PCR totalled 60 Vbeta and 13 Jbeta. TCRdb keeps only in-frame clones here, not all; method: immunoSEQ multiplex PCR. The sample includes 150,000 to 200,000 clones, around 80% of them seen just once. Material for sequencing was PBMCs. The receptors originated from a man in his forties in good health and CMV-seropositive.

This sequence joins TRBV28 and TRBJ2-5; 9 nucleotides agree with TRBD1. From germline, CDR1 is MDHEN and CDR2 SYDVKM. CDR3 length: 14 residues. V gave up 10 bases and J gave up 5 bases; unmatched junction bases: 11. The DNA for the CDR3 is TGTGCCACCGCCACAGGGGGCCCGGGGGAGACCCAGTACTTC. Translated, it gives CATATGGPGETQYF.

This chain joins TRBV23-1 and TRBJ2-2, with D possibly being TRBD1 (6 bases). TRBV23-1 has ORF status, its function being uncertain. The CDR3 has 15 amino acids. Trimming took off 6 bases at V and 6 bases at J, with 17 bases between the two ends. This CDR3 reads CASSPLIRGAGELFF. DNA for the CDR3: TGCGCCAGCAGCCCACTTATCAGGGGAGCCGGGGAGCTGTTTTTT.

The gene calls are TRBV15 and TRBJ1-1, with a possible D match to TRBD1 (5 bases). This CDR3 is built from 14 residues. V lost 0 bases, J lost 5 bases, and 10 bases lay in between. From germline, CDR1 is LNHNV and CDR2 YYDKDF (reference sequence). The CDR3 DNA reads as TGTGCCACCAGCAGAGATCAGGGTCTGACTGAAGCTTTCTTT. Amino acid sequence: CATSRDQGLTEAFF.

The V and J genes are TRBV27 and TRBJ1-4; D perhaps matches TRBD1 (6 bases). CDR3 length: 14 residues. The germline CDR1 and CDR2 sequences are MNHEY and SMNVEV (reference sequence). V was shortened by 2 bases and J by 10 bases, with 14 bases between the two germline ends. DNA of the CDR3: TGTGCCAGCAGTTTACAAAAGGGGGTCGGAAAACTGTTTTTT. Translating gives CASSLQKGVGKLFF.

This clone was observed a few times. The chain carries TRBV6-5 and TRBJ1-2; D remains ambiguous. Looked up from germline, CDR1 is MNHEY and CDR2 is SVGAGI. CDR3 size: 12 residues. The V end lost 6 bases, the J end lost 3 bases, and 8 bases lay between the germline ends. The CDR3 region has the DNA TGTGCCAGCAGCCCAGATTACTATGGCTACACCTTC. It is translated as CASSPDYYGYTF.

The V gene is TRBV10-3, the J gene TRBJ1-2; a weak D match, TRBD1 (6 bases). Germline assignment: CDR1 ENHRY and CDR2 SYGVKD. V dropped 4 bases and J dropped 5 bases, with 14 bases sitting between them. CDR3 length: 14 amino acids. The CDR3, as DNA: TGTGCCATCAGTGCAGACCGGGACATTTATGGCTACACCTTC. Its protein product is CAISADRDIYGYTF.

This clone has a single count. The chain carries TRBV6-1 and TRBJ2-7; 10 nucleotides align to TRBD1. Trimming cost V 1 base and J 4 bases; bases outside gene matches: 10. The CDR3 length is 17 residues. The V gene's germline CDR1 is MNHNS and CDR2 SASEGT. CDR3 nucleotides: TGTGCCAGCAGTGAAGATCGGGGACAGGGGTTCTTGTACGAGCAGTACTTC. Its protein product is CASSEDRGQGFLYEQYF.

CDR3 sequence: CASSLGGTDTQYF. Written as DNA, the CDR3 is TGCGCCAGCAGCTTGGGCGGCACAGATACGCAGTATTTT. J is TRBJ2-3 and V is TRBV5-1; D is uncertain. CDR3 length equals 13 residues. V was pared by 0 bases and J by 1 base, with 3 bases between. Germline CDR1 and CDR2: SGHRS and YFSETQ.

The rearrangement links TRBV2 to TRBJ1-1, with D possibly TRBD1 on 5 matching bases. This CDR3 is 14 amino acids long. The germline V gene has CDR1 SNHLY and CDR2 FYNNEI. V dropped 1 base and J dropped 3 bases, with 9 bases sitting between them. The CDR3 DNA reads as TGTGCCAGCAGTGAAGTCATGGGGCACACTGAAGCTTTCTTT. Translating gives CASSEVMGHTEAFF.

The CDR3 reads CASSSLAGSSADTQYF. In DNA, the CDR3 is TGTGCCAGCAGTTCATTAGCGGGCAGTTCGGCAGATACGCAGTATTTT. The genes are TRBV28 and TRBJ2-3; the match to TRBD2 covers 7 bases. Germline V gene data show CDR1 as MDHEN and CDR2 as SYDVKM. Trimming took 4 bases from V and 4 from J; bases not matched to a gene: 11. The CDR3 has 16 residues.

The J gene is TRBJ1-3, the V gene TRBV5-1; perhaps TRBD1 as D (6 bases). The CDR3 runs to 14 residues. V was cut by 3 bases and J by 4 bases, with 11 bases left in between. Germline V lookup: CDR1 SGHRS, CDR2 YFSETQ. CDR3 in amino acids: CASSSAGAGNTIYF. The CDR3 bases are TGCGCCAGCAGCTCCGCAGGGGCAGGAAACACCATATATTTT.

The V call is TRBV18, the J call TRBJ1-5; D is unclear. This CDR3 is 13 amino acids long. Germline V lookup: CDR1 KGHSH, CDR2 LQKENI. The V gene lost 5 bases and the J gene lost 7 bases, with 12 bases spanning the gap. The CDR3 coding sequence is TGTGCCAGCTCAGGAGGGATCGAGCAGCCCCAGCATTTT. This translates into CASSGGIEQPQHF.

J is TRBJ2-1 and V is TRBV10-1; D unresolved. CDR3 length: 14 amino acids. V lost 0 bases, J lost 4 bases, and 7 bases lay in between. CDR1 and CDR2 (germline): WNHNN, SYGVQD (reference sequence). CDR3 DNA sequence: TGCGCCAGCAGTGAGTCGAGCCAATACAATGAGCAGTTCTTC. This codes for CASSESSQYNEQFF.

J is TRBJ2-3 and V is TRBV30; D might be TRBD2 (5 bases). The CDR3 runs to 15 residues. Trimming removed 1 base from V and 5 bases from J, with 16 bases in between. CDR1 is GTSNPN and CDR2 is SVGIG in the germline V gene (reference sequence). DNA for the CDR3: TGTGCCTGGAGTGGTTCGCCAGCGGTCGTAGATACGCAGTATTTT. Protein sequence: CAWSGSPAVVDTQYF.

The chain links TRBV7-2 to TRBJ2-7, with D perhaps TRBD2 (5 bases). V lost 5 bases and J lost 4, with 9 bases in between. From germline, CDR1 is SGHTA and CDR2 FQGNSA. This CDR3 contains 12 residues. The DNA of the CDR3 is TGTGCCAGCAGCCCGACGGGGTACGAGCAGTACTTC. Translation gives CASSPTGYEQYF. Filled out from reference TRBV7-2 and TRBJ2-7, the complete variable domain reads GAGVSQSPSNKVTEKGKDVELRCDPISGHTALYWYRQSLGQGLEFLIYFQGNSAPDKSGLPSDRFSAERTGGSVSTLTIQRTQQEDSAVYLCASSPTGYEQYFGPGTRLTVT.

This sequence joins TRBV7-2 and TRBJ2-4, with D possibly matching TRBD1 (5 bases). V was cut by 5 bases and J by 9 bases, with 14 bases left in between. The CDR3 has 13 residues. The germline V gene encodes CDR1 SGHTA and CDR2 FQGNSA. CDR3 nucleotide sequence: TGTGCCAGCAGCCCGACAGACGATGGCATTCAGTACTTC. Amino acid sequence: CASSPTDDGIQYF.

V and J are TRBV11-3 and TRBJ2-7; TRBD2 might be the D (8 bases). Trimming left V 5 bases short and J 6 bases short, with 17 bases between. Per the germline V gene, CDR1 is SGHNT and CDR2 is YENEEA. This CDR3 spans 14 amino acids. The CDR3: CASSPGQAGGEQYF. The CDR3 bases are TGTGCCAGCAGCCCTGGACAGGCGGGAGGCGAGCAGTACTTC. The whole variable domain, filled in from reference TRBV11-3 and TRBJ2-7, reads EAGVVQSPRYKIIEKKQPVAFWCNPISGHNTLYWYLQNLGQGPELLIRYENEEAVDDSQLPKDRFSAERLKGVDSTLKIQPAELGDSAVYLCASSPGQAGGEQYFGPGTRLTVT.

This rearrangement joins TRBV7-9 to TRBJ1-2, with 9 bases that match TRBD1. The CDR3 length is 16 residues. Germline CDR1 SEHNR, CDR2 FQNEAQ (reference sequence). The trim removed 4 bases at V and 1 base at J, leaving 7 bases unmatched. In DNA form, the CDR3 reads TGTGCCAGCAGCTCAACGGGACAGGGCCTTAACTATGGCTACACCTTC. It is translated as CASSSTGQGLNYGYTF.

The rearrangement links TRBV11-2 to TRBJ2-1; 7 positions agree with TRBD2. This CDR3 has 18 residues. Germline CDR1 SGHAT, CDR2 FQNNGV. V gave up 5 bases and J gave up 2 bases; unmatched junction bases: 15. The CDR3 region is CASSPRRSGGGTYNEQFF. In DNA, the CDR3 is TGTGCCAGCAGCCCCAGGAGGAGTGGCGGGGGAACCTACAATGAGCAGTTCTTC.

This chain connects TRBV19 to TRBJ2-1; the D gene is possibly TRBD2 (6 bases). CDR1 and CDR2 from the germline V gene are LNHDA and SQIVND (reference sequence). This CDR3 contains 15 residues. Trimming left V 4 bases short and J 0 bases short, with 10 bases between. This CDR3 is CASSSRERSYNEQFF. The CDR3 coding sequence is TGTGCCAGTAGTAGCCGGGAGCGCTCCTACAATGAGCAGTTCTTC.

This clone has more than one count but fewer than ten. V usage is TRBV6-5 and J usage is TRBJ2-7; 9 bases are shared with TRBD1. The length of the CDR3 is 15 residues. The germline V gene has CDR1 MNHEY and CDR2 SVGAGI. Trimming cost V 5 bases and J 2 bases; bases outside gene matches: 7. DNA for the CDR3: TGTGCCAGCAGTCGACAGGGGGACGGGACCTACGAGCAGTACTTC. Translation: CASSRQGDGTYEQYF.

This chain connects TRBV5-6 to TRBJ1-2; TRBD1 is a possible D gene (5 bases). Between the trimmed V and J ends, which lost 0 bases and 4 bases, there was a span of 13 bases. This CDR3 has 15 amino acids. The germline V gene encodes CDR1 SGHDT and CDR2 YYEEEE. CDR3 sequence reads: CASSLGMGRSYGYTF. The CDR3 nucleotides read TGTGCCAGCAGCTTGGGTATGGGGCGAAGCTATGGCTACACCTTC.

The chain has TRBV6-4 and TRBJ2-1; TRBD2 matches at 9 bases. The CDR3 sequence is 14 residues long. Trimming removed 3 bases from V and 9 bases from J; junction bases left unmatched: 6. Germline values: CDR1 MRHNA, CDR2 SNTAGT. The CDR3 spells CASSEVAGAGEQFF. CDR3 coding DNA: TGTGCCAGCAGTGAGGTAGCGGGAGCGGGTGAGCAGTTCTTC.

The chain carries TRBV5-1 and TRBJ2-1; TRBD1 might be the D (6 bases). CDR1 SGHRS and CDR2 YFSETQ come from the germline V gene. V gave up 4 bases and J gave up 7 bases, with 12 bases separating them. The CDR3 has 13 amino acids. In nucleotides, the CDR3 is TGCGCCAGCAGCCCCGGGACATTGAATGAGCAGTTCTTC. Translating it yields CASSPGTLNEQFF.

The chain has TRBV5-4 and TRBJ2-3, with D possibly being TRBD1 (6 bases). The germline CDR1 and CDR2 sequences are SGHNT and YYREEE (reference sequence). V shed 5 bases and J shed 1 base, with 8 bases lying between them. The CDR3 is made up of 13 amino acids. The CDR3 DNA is TGTGCCAGCAGGACAGGAGGCACAGATACGCAGTATTTT. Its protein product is CASRTGGTDTQYF.